The clone carrying this TCR beta chain has only a few counts. This record belongs to a study of human T cells and chemical hapten exposure. Indicated time point: patch test 1, 2 weeks after DPC sensitization. Noted treatment: therapeutic diphenylcyclopropenone sensitization with weekly scalp DPC. TCRdb called the RACE reads again in MiXCR, with one record for every CDR3 protein. The table records approximately 400,000 distinct CDR3 sequences, roughly 5% of them present only once. The ends lost 4 bases at V and 5 bases at J; junction bases unmatched: 23. Germline CDR1 reads SGHVS; CDR2 reads FNYEAQ. The CDR3 is 19 amino acids.

The gene calls are TRBV7-6 and TRBJ2-7; 7 bases line up with TRBD1. This TCR was recovered from a woman aged 50 to 60 with alopecia areata. Some clones in this sample may be carry-over from other donors' samples. Material: whole blood, obtained in connection with sensitization to the hapten diphenylcyclopropenone (DPC). CDR3 sequence (DNA): TGTGCCAGCAGCTCAACCTACGGGACAGAGTACGCGGAAGTGGACGAGCAGTACTTC. Its protein is CASSSTYGTEYAEVDEQYF.